The rows below give T cell receptor beta chains drawn from one sample of a study of blood T cell repertoires in COVID-19. Produced via immunoSEQ multiplex PCR; TCRdb's table is partial and in-frame only. The table shows over 250,000 clones, with 85% occurring only once. What was sequenced was peripheral blood. These TCRs come from a man in his forties or fifties with active or convalescent COVID-19. The CDR3 runs from the conserved cysteine through the conserved F or W. Each record gives: clone size, D gene, CDR3 length, V gene, J gene, CDR3 protein, CDR3 DNA. A D gene is named only where the DNA matches it firmly. A clone size is listed for some rows: how often the clone was seen (once, few, many), or a class if it is expanded.

>once|.|14|TRBV28|TRBJ1-1
CASSFPVVNTEAFF
TGTGCCAGCAGTTTTCCTGTCGTGAACACTGAAGCTTTCTTT
>.|TRBD1|16|TRBV7-6|TRBJ2-7
CASSLGSRDRTYEQYF
TGTGCCAGCAGCTTGGGATCGAGGGACAGAACCTACGAGCAGTACTTC
>.|.|15|TRBV6-5|TRBJ2-2
CASSSRQSLAGELFF
TGTGCCAGCAGTTCGCGACAGTCACTGGCCGGGGAGCTGTTTTTT
>.|TRBD2|14|TRBV28|TRBJ2-5
CASSLSGAQETQYF
TGTGCCAGCAGTTTGAGCGGGGCCCAAGAGACCCAGTACTTC
>.|.|12|TRBV5-1|TRBJ2-3
CASTNNADTQYF
TGCGCCAGCACCAACAACGCAGATACGCAGTATTTT
>.|TRBD1|14|TRBV6-1|TRBJ1-4
CASSDGTGWEKLFF
TGTGCCAGCAGTGACGGGACAGGGTGGGAAAAACTGTTTTTT
>once|TRBD1|18|TRBV7-6|TRBJ1-6
CASSLGGTGDGVNSPLHF
TGTGCCAGCAGCTTAGGTGGGACAGGGGATGGGGTTAATTCACCCCTCCACTTT
>.|.|15|TRBV5-5|TRBJ2-1
CASSLFRIRGTEQFF
TGTGCCAGCAGCTTGTTCCGGATCAGGGGTACTGAGCAGTTCTTC
>.|TRBD1|13|TRBV29-1|TRBJ1-1
CSVRQGANTEAFF
TGCAGCGTCCGACAGGGGGCAAACACTGAAGCTTTCTTT
>few|TRBD1|14|TRBV9|TRBJ1-1
CASSFQGGRTEAFF
TGTGCCAGCAGCTTCCAGGGGGGACGGACTGAAGCTTTCTTT
>once|TRBD2|13|TRBV19|TRBJ2-3
CASSLGSSGVTYF
TGTGCCAGTAGCCTAGGTTCTAGCGGCGTCACGTATTTT
>.|TRBD2|15|TRBV28|TRBJ2-7
CASREELAGSLEQYF
TGTGCCAGCCGAGAAGAACTAGCGGGATCCTTAGAGCAGTACTTC
>.|.|19|TRBV7-4|TRBJ2-3
CASSLTTQGLDPCTDTQYF
TGTGCCAGCAGCTTAACCACACAGGGTTTAGACCCCTGCACAGATACGCAGTATTTT
>few|TRBD1|13|TRBV4-2|TRBJ2-1
CASTGTGRNEQFF
TGTGCCAGCACCGGGACAGGGAGGAATGAGCAGTTCTTC
>.|TRBD1|12|TRBV28|TRBJ2-4
CASSTSGTGSHF
TGTGCCAGCAGTACCTCGGGGACAGGATCCCACTTC
>.|.|14|TRBV19|TRBJ2-2
CASIQTALTGELFF
TGTGCCAGTATACAGACAGCCCTTACCGGGGAGCTGTTTTTT
>.|TRBD2|16|TRBV18|TRBJ2-1
CASSPLTSGTPNEQFF
TGTGCCAGCTCACCACTAACTAGCGGAACACCAAATGAGCAGTTCTTC
>once|.|15|TRBV21-1|TRBJ2-6
CASALFCSGANVLTF
TGTGCCAGCGCCCTATTCTGCTCTGGGGCCAACGTCCTGACTTTC
>.|.|14|TRBV27|TRBJ2-6
CASSSGRTGNVLTF
TGTGCCAGCAGTTCAGGACGTACGGGAAACGTCCTGACTTTC
>.|TRBD2|17|TRBV3-1/TRBV3-2|TRBJ2-2
CASSLSGTRTLAGELFF
TGTGCCAGCAGCCTTAGCGGGACCCGAACGTTGGCCGGGGAGCTGTTTTTT
>.|TRBD1|13|TRBV12-3/TRBV12-4|TRBJ1-2
CASSTQTGDGYTF
TGTGCCAGCAGTACTCAGACAGGGGATGGCTACACCTTC
>.|TRBD1|13|TRBV30|TRBJ1-1
CAWTRDRNTEAFF
TGTGCCTGGACCAGGGACAGGAACACTGAAGCTTTCTTT
>.|.|11|TRBV10-3|TRBJ2-3
CAIRRADTQYF
TGTGCCATCAGGCGAGCAGATACGCAGTATTTT
>.|.|14|TRBV19|TRBJ1-5
CASSIGEGNQPQHF
TGTGCCAGTAGTATAGGGGAGGGCAATCAGCCCCAGCATTTT
>.|TRBD2|16|TRBV5-1|TRBJ2-5
CASSLPPAGGLETQYF
TGCGCCAGCAGCTTGCCTCCCGCGGGGGGGTTAGAGACCCAGTACTTC
>.|.|15|TRBV2|TRBJ1-2
CASSGTRAASYGYTF
TGTGCCAGCAGTGGGACCAGGGCTGCATCTTATGGCTACACCTTC
>.|TRBD2|20|TRBV5-1|TRBJ2-1
CASSSMGQTSGLAGYNEQFF
TGCGCCAGCAGCTCGATGGGACAGACGTCGGGACTAGCGGGGTACAATGAGCAGTTCTTC
>.|.|11|TRBV7-9|TRBJ2-3
CASGRTDTQYF
TGTGCCAGTGGCAGGACAGATACGCAGTATTTT
>.|TRBD1|17|TRBV27|TRBJ1-5
CASSFPGQGPSNQPQHF
TGTGCCAGCAGTTTCCCCGGACAGGGGCCGAGCAATCAGCCCCAGCATTTT
>.|TRBD1|17|TRBV11-2|TRBJ1-2
CASSLNPLTGGHYGYTF
TGTGCCAGCAGCTTAAATCCCCTCACAGGGGGCCACTATGGCTACACCTTC
>.|TRBD1|16|TRBV6-6|TRBJ1-1
CASSYFGGQGLSEAFF
TGTGCCAGCAGTTACTTCGGGGGACAGGGTTTGTCTGAAGCTTTCTTT
>.|.|19|TRBV5-4|TRBJ2-6
CASSLGGASGESGANVLTF
TGTGCCAGCAGCTTGGGAGGGGCCTCGGGGGAGTCTGGGGCCAACGTCCTGACTTTC
>.|.|11|TRBV7-6|TRBJ1-1
CASSGNTEAFF
TGTGCCAGCTCGGGGAACACTGAAGCTTTCTTT
>few|TRBD2|16|TRBV4-2|TRBJ2-1
CASSPTQREANNEQFF
TGTGCCAGCAGCCCGACCCAGCGGGAGGCCAACAATGAGCAGTTCTTC
>.|TRBD1|15|TRBV6-5|TRBJ2-3
CASSVGTGYTDTQYF
TGTGCCAGCAGCGTCGGGACAGGGTACACAGATACGCAGTATTTT
>.|.|14|TRBV11-1|TRBJ1-1
CASSFRSMNTEAFF
TGTGCCAGCAGCTTCCGTAGCATGAACACTGAAGCTTTCTTT
>.|TRBD1|12|TRBV7-9|TRBJ1-1
CASSDRGTEAFF
TGTGCCAGCAGCGACAGGGGCACTGAAGCTTTCTTT
>.|.|15|TRBV19|TRBJ2-1
CASSISTGSYNEQFF
TGTGCCAGTAGTATCAGTACGGGCTCCTACAATGAGCAGTTCTTC
>once|TRBD1|17|TRBV5-4|TRBJ2-3
CASSPSRDRGFADTQYF
TGTGCCAGCAGTCCGTCGAGGGACAGGGGGTTCGCAGATACGCAGTATTTT
>.|.|13|TRBV12-3/TRBV12-4|TRBJ1-1
CASSLMGSTEAFF
TGTGCCAGCAGTTTAATGGGGAGCACTGAAGCTTTCTTT
>.|.|15|TRBV6-6|TRBJ1-6
CASSPRGSLLKALHF
TGTGCCAGCAGTCCTAGGGGCTCTCTGCTGAAGGCCCTCCACTTT
>.|.|11|TRBV5-6|TRBJ1-2
CASSYERGYTF
TGTGCCAGCAGCTATGAACGGGGCTACACCTTC
>.|.|14|TRBV20-1|TRBJ2-3
CSASTGEDLDTQYF
TGCAGTGCTAGTACAGGGGAGGATTTAGATACGCAGTATTTT
>.|TRBD1|17|TRBV7-7|TRBJ2-1
CASSPRQGFSPYNEQFF
TGTGCCAGCAGCCCTCGACAGGGATTCTCACCCTACAATGAGCAGTTCTTC
>.|.|14|TRBV6-5|TRBJ1-2
CASSYSESSYGYTF
TGTGCCAGCAGTTACTCGGAGAGCTCCTATGGCTACACCTTC
>.|TRBD1|15|TRBV18|TRBJ1-6
CASSPTTGLASPLHF
TGTGCCAGCTCACCAACGACAGGGTTGGCTTCACCCCTCCACTTT
>few|TRBD1|15|TRBV28|TRBJ2-7
CASSSRGQGSYEQYF
TGTGCCAGCAGTTCCAGGGGACAGGGATCCTACGAGCAGTACTTC
>.|.|15|TRBV14|TRBJ2-7
CASSQNPRPPYEQYF
TGTGCCAGCAGCCAAAATCCCAGGCCCCCCTACGAGCAGTACTTC
>.|TRBD1|17|TRBV19|TRBJ1-5
CASSRFQGVRGNQPQHF
TGTGCCAGTAGTAGATTCCAGGGGGTCCGAGGCAATCAGCCCCAGCATTTT
>once|.|13|TRBV19|TRBJ1-1
CASQTPRNTEAFF
TGTGCCAGCCAGACACCTCGTAACACTGAAGCTTTCTTT
>.|.|15|TRBV6-5|TRBJ1-5
CASSYSSRGDQPQHF
TGTGCCAGCAGTTACTCGAGCAGGGGAGATCAGCCCCAGCATTTT